What follows are 29 T cell receptor beta chains derived from one specimen sequenced in a study of CD8 T cells in Susac syndrome. With random hexamers, reverse transcription was performed on about 0.5 to 1 ug of RNA. Using its own MiXCR run on the immunoSEQ multiplex PCR reads, TCRdb lists one record per CDR3 protein. The sample carries approximately 130,000 distinct CDR3 sequences, around nine tenths recorded once. Sequencing was performed on CD8+ T cells from PBMCs. The origin of the receptors is a human donor with multiple sclerosis.

The chain carries TRBV12-3 or TRBV12-4 and TRBJ2-5, with 13 bases aligning to TRBD2. CDR3 size: 17 residues. With 8 bases clipped from V and 2 bases from J, the junction kept 11 bases outside the gene matches. The CDR3 sequence: CASSGLAGASSQETQYF. The CDR3 DNA is TGTGCCAGCTCCGGACTAGCGGGAGCCTCCTCTCAAGAGACCCAGTACTTC.

CDR3 bases: TGTGCCAGCAGGGACCCTAGCGGGAGCGACACAGATACGCAGTATTTT. Amino acids: CASRDPSGSDTDTQYF. The rearrangement links TRBV12-3 or TRBV12-4 to TRBJ2-3; 10 bases line up with TRBD2. The CDR3 has 16 residues. V gave up 6 bases and J gave up 2 bases; unmatched junction bases: 8.

This clonotype has just one count. The chain combines TRBV27 with TRBJ2-7; perhaps TRBD1 as D (6 bases). The V gene's germline CDR1 is MNHEY and CDR2 SMNVEV (reference sequence). The CDR3 spans 14 residues. V gave up 0 bases and J gave up 3 bases, with 9 bases separating them. In DNA, the CDR3 is TGTGCCAGCAGTTTATCCGGGACAAACTACGAGCAGTACTTC. Protein sequence: CASSLSGTNYEQYF.

The chain carries TRBV19 and TRBJ1-1; no clear D. Between the trimmed V and J ends, which lost 1 base and 11 bases, there was a span of 14 bases. CDR1 and CDR2 from the germline V gene are LNHDA and SQIVND (reference sequence). CDR3 length: 13 amino acids. The CDR3: CASSIVSLGKAFF. The DNA of the CDR3 is TGTGCCAGTAGTATAGTAAGCTTGGGGAAGGCTTTCTTT.

The table lists this clonotype with a count of one. V gene TRBV29-1 combines with J gene TRBJ2-2, with 7 positions matching TRBD2. V lost 3 bases, J lost 5 bases, and 6 bases stayed unmatched. This CDR3 contains 14 residues. Germline lookup yields CDR1 SQVTM and CDR2 ANQGSEA. CDR3 sequence (DNA): TGCAGCGTTGAGCTCGGACTAGTTACCGGGGAGCTGTTTTTT. Its protein is CSVELGLVTGELFF.

The chain uses TRBV24-1 and TRBJ2-1, with D unclear. This CDR3 contains 13 residues. Trimming took 2 bases from V and 9 from J, leaving 10 bases between them. In germline, CDR1 is KGHDR, CDR2 SFDVKD. In nucleotides, the CDR3 is TGTGCCACCAGTGATTCTATGTTGGGTGAGCAGTTCTTC. Translating it yields CATSDSMLGEQFF.

In this sample, this clonotype turned up once. The V gene is TRBV7-9, the J gene TRBJ1-1; D is undetermined. This CDR3 region has 17 residues. The ends were cut back, 0 bases at V and 0 bases at J, with 14 bases in the middle. The V gene's germline CDR1 is SEHNR and CDR2 FQNEAQ (reference sequence). CDR3 region: CASSLATSLLMNTEAFF. DNA of the CDR3: TGTGCCAGCAGCTTAGCGACGTCTTTATTGATGAACACTGAAGCTTTCTTT.

The J gene is TRBJ2-1, the V gene TRBV5-1; 14 bases agree with TRBD2. The CDR3 runs to 17 residues. Trimming cost V 3 bases and J 5 bases; bases outside gene matches: 7. CDR1 and CDR2 from the germline V gene are SGHRS and YFSETQ. This CDR3 reads CASSSWEGLAGDNEQFF. CDR3 nucleotide sequence: TGCGCCAGCAGCTCCTGGGAGGGACTAGCGGGAGACAATGAGCAGTTCTTC.

The chain links TRBV6-2 or TRBV6-3 to TRBJ2-1; no clear D. The CDR3 extends over 13 amino acids. Per germline, CDR1 MNHEY and CDR2 SVGEGT. Trimming shortened V by 2 bases and J by 7 bases, and 9 bases separated the two germline ends. CDR3 in amino acids: CASSYPEVNEQFF. Written as DNA, the CDR3 is TGTGCCAGCAGTTACCCCGAGGTGAATGAGCAGTTCTTC.

The genes are TRBV7-9 and TRBJ2-7; perhaps TRBD2 as D (5 bases). CDR1 is SEHNR, CDR2 FQNEAQ, per germline (reference sequence). V was clipped by 5 bases and J by 4 bases, with 12 bases between them. The CDR3 sequence is 13 residues long. The CDR3 reads CASSPLDEYEQYF. The CDR3 region has the DNA TGTGCCAGCAGCCCACTAGATGAGTACGAGCAGTACTTC. Supplemented by reference TRBV7-9 and TRBJ2-7, the full variable domain reads DTGVSQNPRHKITKRGQNVTFRCDPISEHNRLYWYRQTLGQGPEFLTYFQNEAQLEKSRLLSDRFSAERPKGSFSTLEIQRTEQGDSAMYLCASSPLDEYEQYFGPGTRLTVT.

There are a few counts of this clonotype. The J gene is TRBJ2-7, the V gene TRBV29-1; 8 bases map to TRBD1. V shed 5 bases and J 7 bases; nucleotides not matched to a gene: 7. The length of the CDR3 is 12 residues. Germline V CDR1 and CDR2: SQVTM, ANQGSEA. The CDR3 DNA reads TGCAGCGTTAGACAGGGGAGAGGAGAGCAGTACTTC. It specifies CSVRQGRGEQYF.

The rearrangement uses TRBV20-1 and TRBJ2-2; perhaps TRBD2 as D (5 bases). CDR3 length: 14 amino acids. The V end lost 3 bases, the J end lost 4 bases, and 12 bases lay between the germline ends. Germline assignment: CDR1 DFQATT and CDR2 SNEGSKA (reference sequence). CDR3 residues: CSASGLRGTGELFF. CDR3 DNA: TGCAGTGCTAGTGGGCTCCGGGGCACCGGGGAGCTGTTTTTT.

The V gene is TRBV7-2, the J gene TRBJ2-7; possibly TRBD2 for D (5 bases). Germline V gives CDR1 SGHTA, CDR2 FQGNSA. Trimming took off 5 bases at V and 0 bases at J, with 11 bases between the two ends. The CDR3 sequence is 14 residues long. CDR3 sequence (DNA): TGTGCCAGCAGCCCCCTCAGCGGCTCCTACGAGCAGTACTTC. It translates to CASSPLSGSYEQYF.

The chain has TRBV7-9 and TRBJ1-1; D ambiguous. The CDR3 is made up of 12 amino acids. Trimming stripped 2 bases from V and 6 bases from J, with 7 bases between. Germline values: CDR1 SEHNR, CDR2 FQNEAQ (reference sequence). The CDR3 DNA sequence: TGTGCCAGCAGCTTATACGGGTCTGAAGCTTTCTTT. Protein product: CASSLYGSEAFF.

CDR3 sequence reads: CASSVSGTSGKWETQYF. In DNA, the CDR3 is TGTGCCAGCAGCGTTTCCGGGACTAGCGGGAAATGGGAGACCCAGTACTTC. This chain joins TRBV11-2 and TRBJ2-5, with 13 bases lining up with TRBD2. Germline values: CDR1 SGHAT, CDR2 FQNNGV. This CDR3 is 17 amino acids long. J gave up 5 bases and V 5 bases, and 11 bases lay outside the gene matches.

The rearrangement uses TRBV18 and TRBJ2-1; 9 positions match TRBD1. V gave up 6 bases and J gave up 7 bases; unmatched junction bases: 4. The CDR3 has 13 amino acids. The germline CDR1 and CDR2 sequences are KGHSH and LQKENI. The CDR3 DNA sequence: TGTGCCAGCTCCCCGGGACAGGGAAATGAGCAGTTCTTC. Amino acid sequence: CASSPGQGNEQFF.

The V call is TRBV7-9, the J call TRBJ1-1; D is unresolved. There are 14 residues in the CDR3. The germline V gene has CDR1 SEHNR and CDR2 FQNEAQ (reference sequence). V lost 1 base and J lost 5, with 11 bases in between. CDR3 residues: CASSLVRVGTEAFF. The CDR3 DNA sequence: TGTGCCAGCAGCTTAGTGAGGGTAGGGACTGAAGCTTTCTTT.

V gene TRBV28 combines with J gene TRBJ1-1; tentative D call: TRBD1 (5 bases). The CDR3 is 13 amino acids. Per the germline V gene, CDR1 is MDHEN and CDR2 is SYDVKM. The V end lost 4 bases, the J end lost 2 bases, and 8 bases lay between the germline ends. DNA for the CDR3: TGTGCCAGCAGTTATACAGGTAACACTGAAGCTTTCTTT. Residues: CASSYTGNTEAFF.

The chain uses TRBV29-1 and TRBJ1-1; maybe TRBD1 (5 bases). The V and J ends lost 6 bases and 4 bases respectively, with 15 bases between them. The germline V gene encodes CDR1 SQVTM and CDR2 ANQGSEA. This CDR3 region has 13 residues. This CDR3 reads CSVPRGDGTEAFF. Written as DNA, the CDR3 is TGCAGCGTCCCGAGAGGGGATGGCACTGAAGCTTTCTTT.

This chain links TRBV27 with TRBJ2-4, with D possibly matching TRBD2 (6 bases). CDR1 is MNHEY and CDR2 is SMNVEV in the germline V gene (reference sequence). This CDR3 spans 12 amino acids. The V gene lost 3 bases and the J gene lost 8 bases, with 8 bases spanning the gap. CDR3: CASSFGGDIQYF. The CDR3 DNA is TGTGCCAGCAGTTTTGGAGGGGACATTCAGTACTTC.

V is TRBV24-1 and J is TRBJ2-1; a possible D gene is TRBD2 (7 bases). Trimming took 11 bases from V and 6 from J, leaving 13 bases between them. Germline V CDR1 and CDR2: KGHDR, SFDVKD. This CDR3 has 12 residues. DNA of the CDR3: TGTGCCATCCAGGGAGGGGGCAATGAGCAGTTCTTC. Translation: CAIQGGGNEQFF.

V is TRBV7-9 and J is TRBJ2-5; D may match TRBD1 or TRBD2 (5 bases each). The CDR3 runs 13 residues. V lost 5 bases to trimming and J lost 5 bases, with 12 bases between them. Germline V CDR1 and CDR2: SEHNR, FQNEAQ (reference sequence). The CDR3 nucleotides read TGTGCCAGCAGCCAGGGACGGCCGGAGACCCAGTACTTC. This translates into CASSQGRPETQYF.

V gene TRBV27 combines with J gene TRBJ2-7; 8 nucleotides align to TRBD2. Germline V gene data show CDR1 as MNHEY and CDR2 as SMNVEV (reference sequence). Trimming removed 5 bases from V and 7 bases from J; junction bases left unmatched: 10. The CDR3 sequence is 14 residues long. Here the CDR3 reads CASSPGGTASEQYF. CDR3 nucleotide sequence: TGTGCCAGCAGTCCGGGGGGGACTGCATCAGAGCAGTACTTC.

This chain's CDR3 is CASSTALNQPQHF. In DNA form, the CDR3 reads TGTGCCAGCAGCACAGCGCTCAATCAGCCCCAGCATTTT. V gene TRBV27 combines with J gene TRBJ1-5; D is unclear. This CDR3 has 13 residues. Between the trimmed V and J ends, which lost 6 bases and 3 bases, there was a span of 9 bases. Germline V gives CDR1 MNHEY, CDR2 SMNVEV (reference sequence).

J is TRBJ2-2 and V is TRBV7-9; 7 bases are a match to TRBD1. Per the germline V gene, CDR1 is SEHNR and CDR2 is FQNEAQ (reference sequence). The CDR3 contains 14 residues. With V trimmed by 5 bases and J by 5 bases, 5 bases remained unmatched. For the CDR3, the DNA is TGTGCCAGCAGCGCGACAGGGAAGACCGGGGAGCTGTTTTTT. Protein product: CASSATGKTGELFF.

The chain joins TRBV19 to TRBJ2-7; D gene ambiguous. Trimming left V 0 bases short and J 3 bases short, with 9 bases between. CDR3 length equals 14 residues. CDR1 LNHDA and CDR2 SQIVND come from the germline V gene (reference sequence). This CDR3 reads CASSIDNEYYEQYF. The CDR3 DNA reads as TGTGCCAGTAGTATAGATAATGAGTACTACGAGCAGTACTTC.

This clonotype was recorded only once. At one end, the junction sequence differs from germline, possibly due to a read error. The gene calls are TRBV27 and TRBJ2-4, with a tentative D call TRBD2 (5 bases). The CDR3 has 14 amino acids. Germline-derived CDR1 and CDR2 are MNHEY and SMNVEV (reference sequence). The CDR3 here is CASSLSGTTNSQYF. The DNA for the CDR3 is TGTGCCAGCAGCTTATCGGGAACCACTAATTCCCAGTACTTC.

The gene calls are TRBV27 and TRBJ2-7; 11 bases align to TRBD2. The trim removed 5 bases at V and 6 bases at J, leaving 9 bases unmatched. The germline CDR1 and CDR2 sequences are MNHEY and SMNVEV (reference sequence). This CDR3 has 15 amino acids. CDR3 sequence reads: CASSVVAGGPGEQYF. Here the CDR3 DNA reads TGTGCCAGCAGTGTCGTAGCGGGAGGGCCGGGCGAGCAGTACTTC.

The rearrangement uses TRBV3-1 and TRBJ2-7, with 8 bases aligning to TRBD1. The CDR3 contains 13 residues. V lost 4 bases, J lost 5 bases, and 4 bases stayed unmatched. CDR1 LGHDT and CDR2 YNNKEL come from the germline V gene (reference sequence). Written as DNA, the CDR3 is TGTGCCAGCAGCCCGGGACAGGTCAACGAGCAGTACTTC. This encodes CASSPGQVNEQYF.